Listed below are T cell receptor beta chains from one sample, sequenced in a study of shared clonotypes between healthy human individuals. The method was immunoSEQ multiplex PCR; TCRdb's version includes in-frame clones alone and lacks a portion of them. The profile covers 2 million to 2.5 million clones, with just under 95% appearing a single time and 0.3% to 0.45% taken by the ten largest. Input material: naive CD4+ T cells from PBMCs. Every receptor here comes from a man younger than 30 in good health. Some clones in this sample may be carry-over from other donors' samples. Each CDR3 is given with its conserved first and last residue. The order of the fields is CDR3 DNA, CDR3 protein, V gene, J gene, clone size, D gene. The D gene is left open where the match is weak. Clone size, where shown, is once, few, many, or a class for clones that have expanded.

cdr3_nt: TGTGCCAGTAGTTGGGGAGAGACTGAAGCTTTCTTT
cdr3_aa: CASSWGETEAFF
v_call: TRBV19
j_call: TRBJ1-1
clone_size: -
d_call: -

cdr3_nt: TGTGCCAGCAGCTTTAGGGGGGAGACCCAGTACTTC
cdr3_aa: CASSFRGETQYF
v_call: TRBV7-2
j_call: TRBJ2-5
clone_size: -
d_call: -

cdr3_nt: TGCGCCAGCAGCGGGACAGGGGGTTCATTTGGAAACACCATATATTTT
cdr3_aa: CASSGTGGSFGNTIYF
v_call: TRBV5-1
j_call: TRBJ1-3
clone_size: -
d_call: TRBD1

cdr3_nt: TGTGCCAGTAGTAGGGGAGACATTCAGTACTTC
cdr3_aa: CASSRGDIQYF
v_call: TRBV19
j_call: TRBJ2-4
clone_size: -
d_call: -

cdr3_nt: TGTGCCAGTACCCACGGGGCGGGACAGGGTAGTGAAAAACTGTTTTTT
cdr3_aa: CASTHGAGQGSEKLFF
v_call: TRBV19
j_call: TRBJ1-4
clone_size: -
d_call: TRBD1

cdr3_nt: TGTGCCACCCGGGCCTCGAAATGGGAGAACACTGAAGCTTTCTTT
cdr3_aa: CATRASKWENTEAFF
v_call: TRBV6-6
j_call: TRBJ1-1
clone_size: -
d_call: -

cdr3_nt: TGCGCCAGCAGCTATACGGGACAGGGCAGGGGACTAGCCTACAATGAGCAGTTCTTC
cdr3_aa: CASSYTGQGRGLAYNEQFF
v_call: TRBV5-1
j_call: TRBJ2-1
clone_size: -
d_call: -

cdr3_nt: TGTGCCTGGAGTTCCCAGGGGCCTTACGAGCAGTACTTC
cdr3_aa: CAWSSQGPYEQYF
v_call: TRBV30
j_call: TRBJ2-7
clone_size: -
d_call: -

cdr3_nt: TGCGCCAGCAACTTGGAGGGTGCGGGCTATGGCTACACCTTC
cdr3_aa: CASNLEGAGYGYTF
v_call: TRBV5-1
j_call: TRBJ1-2
clone_size: -
d_call: -

cdr3_nt: TGTGCCAGCAGCTTAGTTAGGGTTGGCCGTAGTGGCTACACCTTC
cdr3_aa: CASSLVRVGRSGYTF
v_call: TRBV7-2
j_call: TRBJ1-2
clone_size: -
d_call: -

cdr3_nt: TGCGCCAGCAGCCAAGATCTAGGGTCTGCTGGAAACACCATATATTTT
cdr3_aa: CASSQDLGSAGNTIYF
v_call: TRBV4-1
j_call: TRBJ1-3
clone_size: -
d_call: -

cdr3_nt: TGTGCCATCAGTGGCCTCCGGGACAGCCCTCACGGTGAGCAGTTCTTC
cdr3_aa: CAISGLRDSPHGEQFF
v_call: TRBV10-3
j_call: TRBJ2-1
clone_size: once
d_call: TRBD1

cdr3_nt: TGTGCCAGCAGGCTTGAGGGGGGCCCCTACAATGAGCAGTTCTTC
cdr3_aa: CASRLEGGPYNEQFF
v_call: TRBV6-6
j_call: TRBJ2-1
clone_size: -
d_call: -

cdr3_nt: TGTGCCAGCAGCTTGACAGGGGACCCCACTGAAGCTTTCTTT
cdr3_aa: CASSLTGDPTEAFF
v_call: TRBV5-4
j_call: TRBJ1-1
clone_size: -
d_call: TRBD1

cdr3_nt: TGCAGCGTTGAAGTGCTTGGACTCACAGATACGCAGTATTTT
cdr3_aa: CSVEVLGLTDTQYF
v_call: TRBV29-1
j_call: TRBJ2-3
clone_size: -
d_call: -

cdr3_nt: TGCGCCAGCAGCCCCTACGATGGCGGGAGGGCAGGCGAGCAGTTCTTC
cdr3_aa: CASSPYDGGRAGEQFF
v_call: TRBV4-1
j_call: TRBJ2-1
clone_size: -
d_call: TRBD2

cdr3_nt: TGTGCCAGCACCAAGACAGGGGCCCGGGGCTACACCTTC
cdr3_aa: CASTKTGARGYTF
v_call: TRBV28
j_call: TRBJ1-2
clone_size: -
d_call: TRBD1

cdr3_nt: TGTGCCAGCAGCCACCTAGAGAATGAGCAGTTCTTC
cdr3_aa: CASSHLENEQFF
v_call: TRBV5-4
j_call: TRBJ2-1
clone_size: -
d_call: -

cdr3_nt: TGTGCCAGCAGTAGGCTAGCGGAGAGCACAGATACGCAGTATTTT
cdr3_aa: CASSRLAESTDTQYF
v_call: TRBV25-1
j_call: TRBJ2-3
clone_size: -
d_call: TRBD2

cdr3_nt: TGTGCCAGCAGCTTAGATAGCGGAACGCCCCGTGGGGAGCTGTTTTTT
cdr3_aa: CASSLDSGTPRGELFF
v_call: TRBV11-3
j_call: TRBJ2-2
clone_size: -
d_call: -

cdr3_nt: TGTGCCAGCAGCTCAGGGATAACCGGGGAGCTGTTTTTT
cdr3_aa: CASSSGITGELFF
v_call: TRBV7-3
j_call: TRBJ2-2
clone_size: -
d_call: -

cdr3_nt: TGCGCCTTAGGCGGGGCCGGCTACACCTTC
cdr3_aa: CALGGAGYTF
v_call: TRBV30
j_call: TRBJ1-2
clone_size: -
d_call: -

cdr3_nt: TGTGCCAGTAGTATTCCCAGCTCTGGGGCCAACGTCCTGACTTTC
cdr3_aa: CASSIPSSGANVLTF
v_call: TRBV19
j_call: TRBJ2-6
clone_size: -
d_call: -